The 29 T cell receptor beta chains given below trace back to one sample, sequenced in a study of OX40 agonist ivuxolimab in advanced cancers. Produced via immunoSEQ multiplex PCR; TCRdb's table is partial and in-frame only. The sample contains 44,000 or so clones, 75% to 85% of which appear only once. The sequencing here drew on CD4+ or CD8+ T cells sorted from blood, taken in a trial of the OX40 agonist ivuxolimab. Source of these receptors: an adult with an advanced solid tumor such as melanoma, head and neck, liver or kidney cancer.

The J gene is TRBJ2-6, the V gene TRBV10-3; the D gene is possibly TRBD1 (5 bases). This CDR3 region has 14 residues. Trimming cost V 6 bases and J 2 bases, with 8 bases left between them. CDR1 ENHRY and CDR2 SYGVKD come from the germline V gene. CDR3 in amino acids: CAISIRAGANVLTF. In nucleotides, the CDR3 is TGTGCCATCAGCATCAGGGCTGGGGCCAACGTCCTGACTTTC.

The chain is built from TRBV6-4 and TRBJ1-1; unclear D gene. This CDR3 is 14 amino acids long. Trimming removed 6 bases at V and 3 bases at J, with 14 bases between. Germline values: CDR1 MRHNA, CDR2 SNTAGT. As DNA, the CDR3 is TGTGCCAGCAGCCCGGAGTTCGAACACACTGAAGCTTTCTTT. Protein sequence: CASSPEFEHTEAFF.

This chain links TRBV28 with TRBJ1-2; 9 bases are a match to TRBD1. Per germline, CDR1 MDHEN and CDR2 SYDVKM. The CDR3 runs to 17 residues. Trimming at V came to 4 bases and at J to 7 bases, leaving 16 bases not matched to a gene. CDR3 sequence: CASSSTGTGTPRGGYTF. The CDR3 DNA sequence: TGTGCCAGCAGTTCTACCGGGACAGGGACTCCAAGGGGTGGCTACACCTTC.

J is TRBJ2-5 and V is TRBV11-3; 8 bases fit TRBD2. Trimming cost V 3 bases and J 8 bases; bases outside gene matches: 5. The CDR3 covers 13 residues. The germline V gene has CDR1 SGHNT and CDR2 YENEEA. The CDR3 DNA sequence: TGTGCCAGCAGCTTTGCAGCGGGGGCCACCCAGTACTTC. Residues: CASSFAAGATQYF.

V and J are TRBV19 and TRBJ1-1; TRBD1 matches 8 bases. The CDR3 consists of 11 residues. Germline loops: CDR1 LNHDA, CDR2 SQIVND (reference sequence). The junction had 5 bases not matched to a gene; V was cut back by 5 bases and J by 12 bases. The CDR3, as DNA: TGTGCCAGTAGTGACCGGGACAGGACTTTCTTT. This translates into CASSDRDRTFF.

The chain couples TRBV7-2 to TRBJ1-4, with D perhaps matching TRBD1 (5 bases). Looked up from germline, CDR1 is SGHTA and CDR2 is FQGNSA. V lost 5 bases to trimming and J lost 2 bases, with 9 bases between them. This CDR3 spans 14 amino acids. The CDR3 reads CASSLTVTNEKLFF. DNA for the CDR3: TGTGCCAGCAGCCTGACAGTTACTAATGAAAAACTGTTTTTT. Filled out from reference TRBV7-2 and TRBJ1-4, the complete variable domain reads GAGVSQSPSNKVTEKGKDVELRCDPISGHTALYWYRQSLGQGLEFLIYFQGNSAPDKSGLPSDRFSAERTGGSVSTLTIQRTQQEDSAVYLCASSLTVTNEKLFFGSGTQLSVL.

This rearrangement joins TRBV9 to TRBJ2-2; 10 positions match TRBD2. The CDR3 contains 17 residues. V lost 0 bases and J lost 2; bases outside the gene matches: 4. The germline gives CDR1 SGDLS, CDR2 YYNGEE. This chain's CDR3 is CASSVVPSGGNTGELFF. The CDR3 DNA reads TGTGCCAGCAGCGTAGTCCCTAGCGGGGGAAACACCGGGGAGCTGTTTTTT.

The J gene is TRBJ2-3, the V gene TRBV5-1; no clear D gene. Germline lookup yields CDR1 SGHRS and CDR2 YFSETQ. Trimming removed 4 bases from V and 0 bases from J, with 9 bases in between. This CDR3 comprises 14 residues. This CDR3 reads CASSPRSSTDTQYF. In nucleotides, the CDR3 is TGCGCCAGCAGCCCGCGATCAAGCACAGATACGCAGTATTTT.

The rearrangement joins TRBV4-1 to TRBJ1-4; D gene ambiguous. This CDR3 is built from 15 residues. Per germline, CDR1 MGHRA and CDR2 YSYEKL. V was pared by 3 bases and J by 0 bases, with 8 bases between. The CDR3 bases are TGCGCCAGCAGCCAGGAAAGTGCAACTAATGAAAAACTGTTTTTT. Translating it yields CASSQESATNEKLFF.

This clone has only a few counts. This rearrangement joins TRBV7-7 to TRBJ2-3; TRBD2 might be the D (7 bases). The CDR3 covers 15 residues. Trimming shortened V by 5 bases and J by 0 bases, and 12 bases separated the two germline ends. CDR1 and CDR2 from the germline V gene are SSHAT and FNYEAQ (reference sequence). The chain's CDR3 is CASSLRGASTDTQYF. CDR3 in DNA: TGTGCCAGCAGCCTACGGGGGGCCAGCACAGATACGCAGTATTTT.

This clone was seen more than once but under ten times. The gene calls are TRBV7-3 and TRBJ1-1; 8 bases line up with TRBD1. Per germline, CDR1 SGHTA and CDR2 FQGTGA. Unmatched junction bases numbered 7, after V lost 5 bases and J lost 5 bases. This CDR3 contains 14 residues. CDR3 sequence (DNA): TGTGCCAGCAGCCATGGGGACAGGCTAACTGAAGCTTTCTTT. Its protein is CASSHGDRLTEAFF.

The chain couples TRBV9 to TRBJ1-4, with TRBD1 as a possible D gene (5 bases). The V end was cut by 1 base, the J end by 4 bases, with 11 bases between. Germline assignment: CDR1 SGDLS and CDR2 YYNGEE. The CDR3 spans 15 residues. CDR3 in DNA: TGTGCCAGCAGCGTAATAGGGGCTGATAATGAAAAACTGTTTTTT. Protein: CASSVIGADNEKLFF.

This chain links TRBV6-1 with TRBJ2-7; TRBD1 aligns across 7 bases. The CDR3 runs to 13 residues. CDR1 and CDR2 from the germline V gene are MNHNS and SASEGT. V lost 6 bases and J lost 4; bases outside the gene matches: 6. The CDR3 DNA follows: TGTGCCAGCAGACAGGGGCTCGGGTACGAGCAGTACTTC. Its translation is CASRQGLGYEQYF.

DNA of the CDR3: TGTGCCAGCAGCTACGTCCGGGGGGGTCCCTCTGGGGCCAACGTCCTGACTTTC. This gives the protein CASSYVRGGPSGANVLTF. The chain links TRBV13 to TRBJ2-6; TRBD2 matches 8 bases. The CDR3 is made up of 18 amino acids. Germline trimming cut 4 bases from V and 0 bases from J; bases unmatched to any gene: 8. The germline V gene has CDR1 PRHDT and CDR2 FYEKMQ (reference sequence). Using reference TRBV13 and TRBJ2-6 for the parts outside the CDR3, the full variable domain is AAGVIQSPRHLIKEKRETATLKCYPIPRHDTVYWYQQGPGQDPQFLISFYEKMQSDKGSIPDRFSAQQFSDYHSELNMSSLELGDSALYFCASSYVRGGPSGANVLTFGAGSRLTVL.

The chain recombines TRBV25-1 with TRBJ2-1; D may be TRBD2 (5 bases). Deletions cut 4 bases from V and 5 bases from J, with 12 bases between. In germline, CDR1 is MGHDK, CDR2 SYGVNS. The CDR3 is made up of 14 amino acids. The CDR3 loop is CASSGLLTDNEQFF. The DNA for the CDR3 is TGTGCCAGCAGTGGACTACTGACGGACAATGAGCAGTTCTTC.

This clone was observed a few times. The chain couples TRBV4-3 to TRBJ2-3, with 10 bases that match TRBD2. The trim removed 4 bases at V and 2 bases at J, leaving 9 bases unmatched. Germline-derived CDR1 and CDR2 are LGHNA and YSLEER. There are 17 residues in the CDR3. CDR3 region: CASSRALAGALTDTQYF. The CDR3 region has the DNA TGCGCCAGCAGCCGAGCTCTAGCGGGGGCCCTCACAGATACGCAGTATTTT.

V and J are TRBV2 and TRBJ2-3; 13 bases are shared with TRBD2. Germline V gene lookup returns CDR1 SNHLY and CDR2 FYNNEI. V was pared by 7 bases and J by 2 bases, with 9 bases of the junction left unmatched. The CDR3 runs 17 residues. The CDR3 bases are TGTGCCAGCACCAGGACTAGCGGGGGAGCAAACACAGATACGCAGTATTTT. Translated: CASTRTSGGANTDTQYF. Full variable domain (missing parts from reference TRBV2 and TRBJ2-3): EPEVTQTPSHQVTQMGQEVILRCVPISNHLYFYWYRQILGQKVEFLVSFYNNEISEKSEIFDDQFSVERPDGSNFTLKIRSTKLEDSAMYFCASTRTSGGANTDTQYFGPGTRLTVL.

The chain has TRBV27 and TRBJ1-1, with D maybe TRBD1 (6 bases). Trimming took 6 bases from V and 7 from J, leaving 12 bases between them. This CDR3 comprises 12 residues. The V gene's germline CDR1 is MNHEY and CDR2 SMNVEV (reference sequence). CDR3 loop: CASSYRVIEAFF. The CDR3 DNA follows: TGTGCCAGCAGCTACAGGGTAATTGAAGCTTTCTTT.

The J gene is TRBJ1-1, the V gene TRBV2; 7 bases line up with TRBD1. Germline CDR1 reads SNHLY; CDR2 reads FYNNEI. The CDR3 covers 13 residues. With 6 bases clipped from V and 4 bases from J, the junction kept 5 bases outside the gene matches. This CDR3 is CASRGQAGTEAFF. In DNA form, the CDR3 reads TGTGCCAGCAGAGGACAGGCGGGCACTGAAGCTTTCTTT.

The chain uses TRBV5-8 and TRBJ2-5, with D unclear. The CDR3 has 14 residues. CDR1 and CDR2 (germline): SGHTS, YDEGEE. The V gene lost 0 bases and the J gene lost 0 bases, with 6 bases spanning the gap. The CDR3 is CASSLGGHQETQYF. The CDR3 DNA reads TGTGCCAGCAGCTTGGGCGGCCACCAAGAGACCCAGTACTTC.

The genes are TRBV18 and TRBJ1-1, with D maybe TRBD1 (5 bases). V gave up 2 bases and J gave up 5 bases, with 9 bases separating them. The germline CDR1 and CDR2 sequences are KGHSH and LQKENI. The CDR3 contains 13 residues. DNA of the CDR3: TGTGCCAGCTCACCAAGGGGTGTTACTGAAGCTTTCTTT. Protein sequence: CASSPRGVTEAFF.

The rearrangement links TRBV5-1 to TRBJ2-3, with D possibly being TRBD2 (5 bases). The V gene lost 0 bases and the J gene lost 6 bases, with 14 bases spanning the gap. The CDR3 spans 15 residues. The germline V gene has CDR1 SGHRS and CDR2 YFSETQ. CDR3: CASSLADRSGDTQYF. The DNA of the CDR3 is TGCGCCAGCAGCTTGGCCGATCGGTCGGGGGATACGCAGTATTTT.

The chain is built from TRBV5-8 and TRBJ1-5; D might be TRBD1 (6 bases). CDR1 is SGHTS, CDR2 YDEGEE, per germline. The length of the CDR3 is 15 residues. Trimming shortened V by 2 bases and J by 8 bases, and 17 bases separated the two germline ends. CDR3: CASSFFRGHLEPQHF. CDR3 nucleotides: TGTGCCAGCAGCTTCTTCAGGGGCCATCTCGAGCCCCAGCATTTT.

The chain recombines TRBV5-8 with TRBJ2-5; perhaps TRBD1 as D (6 bases). The CDR3 has 16 amino acids. V dropped 4 bases and J dropped 1 base, with 17 bases sitting between them. CDR1 and CDR2 (germline): SGHTS, YDEGEE. The DNA of the CDR3 is TGTGCCAGCAGCACAGGGACCAGCGTCTTCCAAGAGACCCAGTACTTC. Translated: CASSTGTSVFQETQYF.

This clone was counted a few times. The rearrangement joins TRBV20-1 to TRBJ2-5, with 8 bases that match TRBD1. This CDR3 has 11 residues. Germline CDR1 reads DFQATT; CDR2 reads SNEGSKA (reference sequence). Trimming removed 5 bases from V and 5 bases from J; junction bases left unmatched: 1. The CDR3 loop reads CSARTGETQYF. The CDR3 DNA is TGCAGTGCTCGGACAGGGGAGACCCAGTACTTC.

In this sample, this clone turned up a few times. The chain carries TRBV7-2 and TRBJ2-1; D may be TRBD2 (5 bases). The CDR3 contains 13 residues. The germline CDR1 and CDR2 sequences are SGHTA and FQGNSA. Trimming stripped 4 bases from V and 9 bases from J, with 13 bases between. The DNA of the CDR3 is TGTGCCAGCAGCTCCCACCCGGGGAGTGAGCAGTTCTTC. Protein: CASSSHPGSEQFF.

The chain carries TRBV30 and TRBJ1-1, with 8 nucleotides matching TRBD1. The CDR3 is made up of 16 amino acids. Germline CDR1 reads GTSNPN; CDR2 reads SVGIG (reference sequence). V gave up 0 bases and J gave up 1 base; unmatched junction bases: 7. CDR3 region: CAWSVARGLWNTEAFF. CDR3 nucleotide sequence: TGTGCCTGGAGTGTAGCCAGGGGGCTTTGGAACACTGAAGCTTTCTTT.

The chain has TRBV7-9 and TRBJ1-1; D remains ambiguous. Trimming stripped 0 bases from V and 5 bases from J, with 7 bases between. Germline values: CDR1 SEHNR, CDR2 FQNEAQ (reference sequence). This CDR3 comprises 13 residues. The CDR3 protein is CASSLASGTEAFF. CDR3 coding DNA: TGTGCCAGCAGCTTAGCTTCGGGTACTGAAGCTTTCTTT.

By frequency in the sample, this clone is medium-sized. The chain couples TRBV27 to TRBJ2-2, with unresolved D. The CDR3 extends over 13 amino acids. Looked up from germline, CDR1 is MNHEY and CDR2 is SMNVEV (reference sequence). The V end lost 5 bases, the J end lost 8 bases, and 12 bases lay between the germline ends. The CDR3 DNA follows: TGTGCCAGCAGTCTGAACTGGGCGGGGGAGCTGTTTTTT. Its translation is CASSLNWAGELFF.